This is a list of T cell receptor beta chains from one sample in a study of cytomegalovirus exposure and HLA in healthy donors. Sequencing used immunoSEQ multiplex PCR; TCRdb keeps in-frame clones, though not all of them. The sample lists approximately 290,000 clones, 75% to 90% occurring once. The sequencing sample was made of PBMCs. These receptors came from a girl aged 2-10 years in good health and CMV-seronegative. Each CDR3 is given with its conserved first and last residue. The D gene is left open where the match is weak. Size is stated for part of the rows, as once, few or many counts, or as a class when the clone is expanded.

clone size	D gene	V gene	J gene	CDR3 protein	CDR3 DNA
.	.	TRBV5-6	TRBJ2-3	CASSFYLSQRVQYF	TGTGCCAGCAGCTTTTATCTGTCCCAGCGGGTGCAGTATTTT
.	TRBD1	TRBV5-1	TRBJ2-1	CASSLNRDSSYNEQFF	TGCGCCAGCAGCCTCAACCGGGACAGCTCCTACAATGAGCAGTTCTTC
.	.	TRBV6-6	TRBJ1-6	CASNRQNSPLHF	TGTGCCAGCAATAGACAGAATTCACCCCTCCACTTT
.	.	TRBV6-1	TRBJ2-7	CASSSPRDDSYEQYF	TGTGCCAGCAGTTCGCCCCGGGATGACTCCTACGAGCAGTACTTC
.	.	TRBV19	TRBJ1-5	CAFPPPRTALNSNQPQHF	TGTGCCTTCCCACCCCCTCGGACAGCCCTAAATAGCAATCAGCCCCAGCATTTT
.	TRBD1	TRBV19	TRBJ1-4	CASSTTGRKEKLFF	TGTGCCAGTAGTACGACAGGGAGGAAAGAAAAACTGTTTTTT
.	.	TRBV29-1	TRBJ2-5	CSGRTAGYQETQYF	TGCAGCGGGAGGACGGCTGGGTACCAAGAGACCCAGTACTTC
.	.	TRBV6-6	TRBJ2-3	CASSYGMAQSTDTQYF	TGTGCCAGCAGTTACGGCATGGCACAAAGCACAGATACGCAGTATTTT
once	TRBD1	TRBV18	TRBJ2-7	CASSPIPGQSYEQYF	TGTGCCAGCTCACCAATTCCGGGACAGTCCTACGAGCAGTACTTC
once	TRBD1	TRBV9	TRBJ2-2	CASSARTGQGGELFF	TGTGCCAGCAGCGCTAGGACAGGGCAGGGCGGGGAGCTGTTTTTT
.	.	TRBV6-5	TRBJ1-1	CASSYDTRGLEAFF	TGTGCCAGCAGTTATGACACCCGGGGTTTAGAAGCTTTCTTT
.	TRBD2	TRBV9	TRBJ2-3	CASSVGGSTDTQYF	TGTGCCAGCAGCGTCGGGGGGAGCACAGATACGCAGTATTTT
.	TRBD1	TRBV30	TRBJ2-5	CAWSWGQGNQETQYF	TGTGCCTGGAGCTGGGGACAGGGGAACCAAGAGACCCAGTACTTC
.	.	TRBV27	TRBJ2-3	CASSEQGVYTQYF	TGTGCCAGCAGCGAGCAAGGGGTGTATACGCAGTATTTT
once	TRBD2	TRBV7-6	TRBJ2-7	CASSLGTSGTYEQYF	TGTGCCAGCAGCTTAGGGACTAGCGGGACTTACGAGCAGTACTTC
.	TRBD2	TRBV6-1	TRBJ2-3	CASSELSGGPYF	TGTGCCAGCAGTGAACTAAGCGGGGGTCCGTATTTT
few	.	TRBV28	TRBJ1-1	CASSTGMETRPFF	TGTGCCAGCAGTACCGGGATGGAGACAAGACCTTTCTTT
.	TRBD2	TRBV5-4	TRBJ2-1	CASSWGGGRDNEQFF	TGTGCCAGCAGCTGGGGCGGGGGGCGTGACAATGAGCAGTTCTTC
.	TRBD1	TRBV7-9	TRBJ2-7	CASSSLRGPSYEQYF	TGTGCCAGCAGCTCCCTGAGGGGGCCCTCCTACGAGCAGTACTTC
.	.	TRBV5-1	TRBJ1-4	CASSLGQGGEKLFF	TGCGCCAGCAGCTTGGGGCAGGGTGGTGAAAAACTGTTTTTT
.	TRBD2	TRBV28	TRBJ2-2	CASSSQRGLAGENTGELFF	TGTGCCAGCAGCTCACAACGCGGACTAGCGGGGGAGAACACCGGGGAGCTGTTTTTT
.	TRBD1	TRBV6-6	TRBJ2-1	CASRNLRDRDPNEQFF	TGTGCCAGCAGAAATCTCCGGGACAGGGATCCCAATGAGCAGTTCTTC
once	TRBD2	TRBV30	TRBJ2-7	CALGLAGSYEQYF	TGTGCCTTGGGACTAGCGGGATCCTACGAGCAGTACTTC
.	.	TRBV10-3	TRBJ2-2	CAIRNTGYSGELFF	TGTGCCATCAGGAACACAGGCTATTCCGGGGAGCTGTTTTTT
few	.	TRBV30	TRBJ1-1	CAWSRNTEAFF	TGTGCCTGGAGTCGGAACACTGAAGCTTTCTTT
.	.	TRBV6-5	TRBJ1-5	CASKPLDSLNQPQHF	TGTGCCAGCAAGCCCCTGGACAGTTTAAATCAGCCCCAGCATTTT
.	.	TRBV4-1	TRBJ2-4	CASSQVSLAKNIQYF	TGCGCCAGCAGCCAAGTTAGCTTAGCCAAAAACATTCAGTACTTC
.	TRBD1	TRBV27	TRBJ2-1	CASSLRTGGTLYNEQFF	TGTGCCAGCAGCCTCCGAACAGGGGGGACTCTTTACAATGAGCAGTTCTTC
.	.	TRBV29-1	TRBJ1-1	CSGTQLEAFF	TGCAGCGGAACACAGCTTGAAGCTTTCTTT
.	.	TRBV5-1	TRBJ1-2	CASSLRFNYGYTF	TGCGCCAGCAGCCTACGCTTTAACTATGGCTACACCTTC
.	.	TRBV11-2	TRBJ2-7	CASSVPGFSGSYEQYF	TGTGCCAGCAGCGTCCCCGGGTTTAGCGGATCCTACGAGCAGTACTTC